This TCR beta chain emerged from a study of identical twins. Study-level results: Researchers reported weaker excess twin sharing in beta out-of-frame sequences. Because invariant MAIT and iNKT cells could be present, zero-insertion analyses could be partly confounded.

MiXCR, run by TCRdb on the 5' RACE reads, gives a single entry per CDR3 protein. Counted here are around 280,000 distinct CDR3 sequences, under 9.5% occurring once; the ten biggest clones make up over 2%. After removal of 3 bases from V and 4 bases from J, the junction contained 9 bases not matched to a gene. Germline CDR1 reads SGHVS; CDR2 reads FQNEAQ. CDR3 length equals 17 residues. This clonotype was seen repeatedly, ten times or more. Its antigen is unidentified. The sample was also linked to a second study, of yellow fever vaccine responses in identical twins.

This chain connects TRBV7-8 to TRBJ2-2; 9 bases fit TRBD1. Source material: memory (CD45RO+) T cells sorted from blood. This clonotype originated in a woman younger than 30 in good health. The DNA of the CDR3 is TGTGCCAGCAGCTTCACGGGACAGGGACATGGCACCGGGGAGCTGTTTTTT. Its protein product is CASSFTGQGHGTGELFF.